The rows below give T cell receptor beta chains drawn from one sample of a study of CD8 T cells in ankylosing spondylitis. TCRdb re-called the 5' RACE reads through MiXCR, storing one row per CDR3 protein. The table includes about 150,000 distinct CDR3 sequences, roughly 44% detected once. Sequencing was performed on synovial fluid, either unsorted or a sorted T cell fraction (not recorded which). Receptors were obtained from a male donor with ankylosing spondylitis. Both conserved end residues are trimmed from each CDR3. Fields, in order: V gene, CDR3 protein.

TRBV12-3/TRBV12-4,ASSPTRGAGEQY
TRBV6-4,ASSPSNTGELF
TRBV28,ASSTLSRERYEQY
TRBV4-1,ASSQDRRGVTNEKLF
TRBV4-1,ASSQVDRRQGTHEQY
TRBV7-9,ASSLGPPLREKLF
TRBV28,ASSLILAGHYEQY
TRBV6-5,ASSYSVDSSYEQF
TRBV10-3,AISDSLAPYEQY
TRBV20-1,SARQGGNTEAF
TRBV29-1,SVGGLAGGLMDTDTQY
TRBV9,ASSVDGGAPSYEQY
TRBV5-1,ASSLRDRGLSSYNEQF
TRBV6-1,ASTHRGENTEAF
TRBV12-5,ASGSNLDRDEKLF
TRBV18,ASSPPWGHEQF
TRBV7-9,ASSSRGLVFTEAF
TRBV11-2,ASSLAQGAYEQY
TRBV20-1,SAGTSYEQY
TRBV4-2,ASSHPTGTSNSYEQY
TRBV6-1,ASSEALGQSYEQY
TRBV12-3/TRBV12-4,ASRTGRLKAF
TRBV27,ASSLMGVGELF
TRBV12-3/TRBV12-4,ASSHSGEDNEQF
TRBV7-9,ASSREPGTYNEQF
TRBV20-1,SARIPEGLAGVPYEQY
TRBV6-1,ASSPGIPGTGAYEQY
TRBV20-1,SATRPDRGDTGELF
TRBV30,AWSVLGAGEQY
TRBV28,ASSFVWALEVRAPYEQY
TRBV28,ASSPLLGQETILFPYEQY
TRBV4-2,ASSRYNSVNTGELF
TRBV24-1,ATSEASGNEQF
TRBV12-3/TRBV12-4,ASSFSTYSNQPQH
TRBV18,ASSPGPYRVPNQPQH
TRBV11-2,ASSLDLWAPKPYEQY
TRBV6-2/TRBV6-3,ASRPGPTQRTDTQY
TRBV7-6,ASSYGSFSPLH
TRBV7-3,ASSPQVQGLKSVQY
TRBV4-1,ASSQADRMRTHEQY
TRBV6-1,ASSGVDTLGDEQY
TRBV12-3/TRBV12-4,ASSFGQRAYEQY
TRBV20-1,SASLGTAYGYT
TRBV12-3/TRBV12-4,ASSFTTGEPGELF
TRBV12-3/TRBV12-4,ASKGRATDTQY
TRBV27,ASSWGRGYEQF
TRBV9,ASSGLNTEAF
TRBV7-9,ASSLTGTDNQPQH
TRBV5-1,ASSPLGFDYGYT